Here is one T cell receptor beta chain with its context. As yet, its antigen is unknown. The CDR3 has 17 residues. From germline, CDR1 is SEHNR and CDR2 FQNEAQ (reference sequence). V was shortened by 7 bases and J by 0 bases, with 20 bases between the two germline ends. This entry is derived from a study of vaccination effects on CD4 cells after COVID-19. Whole-study context: A couple of convalescent patients gave samples 16 days and one week before vaccination.

Cells that had been cultured for roughly eleven days were the source of isolated CD4+ T cells. Data came from immunoSEQ multiplex PCR; TCRdb stores just in-frame clones and leaves some out. This table holds about 64,000 clones, more than 60% found once. The source material was CD4+ T cells from PBMCs cultured without peptide, sampled before COVID-19 vaccination. The source is a human donor who had a prior SARS-CoV-2 infection. The V call is TRBV7-9, the J call TRBJ2-3; D remains ambiguous. The CDR3 is CASTPNRARLSTDTQYF. The CDR3, as DNA: TGTGCCAGCACCCCGAACCGGGCTCGGCTTAGCACAGATACGCAGTATTTT.